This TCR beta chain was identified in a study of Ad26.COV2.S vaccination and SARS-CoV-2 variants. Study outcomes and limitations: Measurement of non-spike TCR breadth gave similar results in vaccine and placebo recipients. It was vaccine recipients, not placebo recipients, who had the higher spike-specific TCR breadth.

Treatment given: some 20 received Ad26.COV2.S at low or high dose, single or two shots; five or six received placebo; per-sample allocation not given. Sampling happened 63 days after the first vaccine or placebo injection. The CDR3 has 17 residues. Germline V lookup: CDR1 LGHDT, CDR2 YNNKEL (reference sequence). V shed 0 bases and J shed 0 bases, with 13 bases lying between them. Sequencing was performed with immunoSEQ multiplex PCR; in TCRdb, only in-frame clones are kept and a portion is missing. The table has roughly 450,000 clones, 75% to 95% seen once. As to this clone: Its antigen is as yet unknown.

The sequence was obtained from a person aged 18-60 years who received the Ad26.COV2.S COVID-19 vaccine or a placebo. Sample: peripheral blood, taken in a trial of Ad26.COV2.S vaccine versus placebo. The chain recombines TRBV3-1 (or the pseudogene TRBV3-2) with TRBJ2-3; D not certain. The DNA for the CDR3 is TGTGCCAGCAGCCAAGAAGGTCGTTTGGGAAGCACAGATACGCAGTATTTT. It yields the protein CASSQEGRLGSTDTQYF.